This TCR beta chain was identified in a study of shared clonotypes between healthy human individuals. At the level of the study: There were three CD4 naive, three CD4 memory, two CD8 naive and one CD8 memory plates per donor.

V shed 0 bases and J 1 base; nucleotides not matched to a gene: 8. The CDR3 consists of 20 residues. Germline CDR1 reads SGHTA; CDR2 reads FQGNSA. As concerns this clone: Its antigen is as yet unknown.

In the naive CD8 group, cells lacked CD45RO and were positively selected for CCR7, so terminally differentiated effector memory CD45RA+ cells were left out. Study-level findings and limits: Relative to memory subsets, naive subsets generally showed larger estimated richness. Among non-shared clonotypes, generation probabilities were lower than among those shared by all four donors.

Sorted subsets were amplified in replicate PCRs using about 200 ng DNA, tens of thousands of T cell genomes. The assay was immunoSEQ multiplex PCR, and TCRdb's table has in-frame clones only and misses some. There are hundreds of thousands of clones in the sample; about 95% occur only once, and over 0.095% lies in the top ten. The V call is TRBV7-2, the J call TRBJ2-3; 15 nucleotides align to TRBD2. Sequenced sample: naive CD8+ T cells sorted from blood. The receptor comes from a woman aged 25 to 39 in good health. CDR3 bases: TGTGCCAGCAGCTTAGCAGGACTAGCGGGAGGGAAGTGGGGCACAGATACGCAGTATTTT. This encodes CASSLAGLAGGKWGTDTQYF.